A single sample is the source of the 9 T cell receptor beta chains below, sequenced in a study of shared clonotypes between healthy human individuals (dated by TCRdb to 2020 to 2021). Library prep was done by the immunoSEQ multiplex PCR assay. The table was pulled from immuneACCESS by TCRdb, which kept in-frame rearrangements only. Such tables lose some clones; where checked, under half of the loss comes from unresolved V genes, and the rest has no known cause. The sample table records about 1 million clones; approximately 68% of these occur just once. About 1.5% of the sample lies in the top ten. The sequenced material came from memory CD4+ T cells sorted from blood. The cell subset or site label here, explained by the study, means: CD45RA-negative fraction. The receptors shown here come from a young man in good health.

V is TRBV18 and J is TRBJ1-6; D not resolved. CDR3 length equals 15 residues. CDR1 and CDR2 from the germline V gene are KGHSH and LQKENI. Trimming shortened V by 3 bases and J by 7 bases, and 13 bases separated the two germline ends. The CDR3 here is CASSPLTRENSPLHF. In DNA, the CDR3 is TGTGCCAGCTCACCCCTGACCCGGGAGAATTCACCCCTCCACTTT. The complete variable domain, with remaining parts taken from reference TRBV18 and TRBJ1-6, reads NAGVMQNPRHLVRRRGQEARLRCSPMKGHSHVYWYRQLPEEGLKFMVYLQKENIIDESGMPKERFSAEFPKEGPSILRIQQVVRGDSAAYFCASSPLTRENSPLHFGNGTRLTVT.

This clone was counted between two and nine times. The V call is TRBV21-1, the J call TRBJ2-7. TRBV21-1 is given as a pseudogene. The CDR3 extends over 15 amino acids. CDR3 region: CASSKNTLTEGEQYF. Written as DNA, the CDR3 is TGTGCCAGCAGCAAAAATACGTTGACGGAAGGCGAGCAGTACTTC.

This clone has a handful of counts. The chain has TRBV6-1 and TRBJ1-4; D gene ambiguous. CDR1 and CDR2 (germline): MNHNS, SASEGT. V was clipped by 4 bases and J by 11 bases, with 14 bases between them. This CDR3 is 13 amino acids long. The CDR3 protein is CASSGRSHEKLFF. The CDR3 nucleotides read TGTGCCAGCAGTGGGCGCTCTCACGAGAAACTGTTTTTT.

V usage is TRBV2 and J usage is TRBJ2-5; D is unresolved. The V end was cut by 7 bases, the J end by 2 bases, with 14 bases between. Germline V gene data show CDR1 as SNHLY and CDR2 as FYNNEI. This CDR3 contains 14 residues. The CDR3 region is CASTRELKQETQYF. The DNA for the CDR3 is TGTGCCAGCACCCGAGAACTGAAACAAGAGACCCAGTACTTC.

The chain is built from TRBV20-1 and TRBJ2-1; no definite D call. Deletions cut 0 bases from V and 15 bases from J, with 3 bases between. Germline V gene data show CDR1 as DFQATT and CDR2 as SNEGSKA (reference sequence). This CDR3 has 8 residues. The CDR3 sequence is CSARESFF. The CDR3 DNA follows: TGCAGTGCTAGAGAGTCGTTCTTC.

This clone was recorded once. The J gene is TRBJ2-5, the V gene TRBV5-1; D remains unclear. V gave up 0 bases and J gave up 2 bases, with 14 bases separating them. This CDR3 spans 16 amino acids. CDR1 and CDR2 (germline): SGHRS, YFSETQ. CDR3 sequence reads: CASSLGPIGKQETQYF. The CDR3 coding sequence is TGCGCCAGCAGCTTGGGCCCTATAGGCAAACAAGAGACCCAGTACTTC.

DNA for the CDR3: TGCGCCAGCCACGACGGAACTAATGAAAAACTGTTTTTT. Translated, it gives CASHDGTNEKLFF. The chain joins TRBV5-1 to TRBJ1-4, with no clear D. V was pared by 7 bases and J by 1 base, with 8 bases between. The CDR3 has 13 residues. Germline loops: CDR1 SGHRS, CDR2 YFSETQ. The variable domain in full, completed from reference TRBV5-1 and TRBJ1-4, reads KAGVTQTPRYLIKTRGQQVTLSCSPISGHRSVSWYQQTPGQGLQFLFEYFSETQRNKGNFPGRFSGRQFSNSRSEMNVSTLELGDSALYLCASHDGTNEKLFFGSGTQLSVL.

This CDR3 reads CASSQGLGPGANVLTF. CDR3 nucleotide sequence: TGTGCCAGCAGCCAAGGACTTGGTCCTGGGGCCAACGTCCTGACTTTC. J is TRBJ2-6 and V is TRBV14; D unresolved. The CDR3 has 16 residues. Germline-derived CDR1 and CDR2 are SGHDN and FVKESK. V lost 1 base and J 2 bases, leaving 9 bases between the germline ends. The full variable domain, rest sourced from reference TRBV14 and TRBJ2-6, is EAGVTQFPSHSVIEKGQTVTLRCDPISGHDNLYWYRRVMGKEIKFLLHFVKESKQDESGMPNNRFLAERTGGTYSTLKVQPAELEDSGVYFCASSQGLGPGANVLTFGAGSRLTVL.

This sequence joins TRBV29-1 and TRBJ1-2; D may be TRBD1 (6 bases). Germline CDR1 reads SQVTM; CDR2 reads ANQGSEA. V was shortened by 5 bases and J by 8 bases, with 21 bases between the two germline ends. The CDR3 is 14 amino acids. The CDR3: CSVHAVETGKGYTF. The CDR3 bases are TGCAGCGTTCATGCGGTAGAGACAGGAAAGGGCTACACCTTC.